A single sample gave rise to the 27 T cell receptor beta chains below, sequenced in a study of T cells in Graves' hyperthyroidism and ophthalmopathy. RNA transcripts served as the template for amplifying TCR beta CDR3 regions. The study used the HTBI primer set for a first-round RT-PCR of the TCR CDR3. TCRdb re-analysed the multiplex PCR reads in MiXCR, keeping a single row per CDR3 protein. The sample lists roughly 510,000 distinct CDR3 sequences; around 50% were seen once. Sequencing was performed on peripheral blood or thyroid tissue (not recorded which). Receptor source: an adult woman with Graves' disease, either hyperthyroidism or ophthalmopathy (not recorded which).

This chain uses TRBV20-1 with TRBJ2-5, with 9 nucleotides matching TRBD1. Trimming removed 2 bases from V and 2 bases from J; junction bases left unmatched: 6. Germline CDR1 is DFQATT and CDR2 is SNEGSKA (reference sequence). The length of the CDR3 is 15 residues. The CDR3 region is CSARSGTGRQETQYF. The DNA of the CDR3 is TGCAGTGCTAGATCCGGGACAGGGCGTCAAGAGACCCAGTACTTC.

The CDR3 sequence is CASSGRTVNTGELFF. CDR3 bases: TGTGCCAGCAGTGGGCGGACCGTGAACACCGGGGAGCTGTTTTTT. The chain is built from TRBV2 and TRBJ2-2; D is unresolved. Deletions cut 4 bases from V and 1 base from J, with 10 bases between. The CDR3 loop spans 15 amino acids. The germline CDR1 and CDR2 sequences are SNHLY and FYNNEI.

This clonotype was recorded many times. The chain links TRBV29-1 to TRBJ2-2; 11 nucleotides match TRBD2. The CDR3 is made up of 16 amino acids. In germline, CDR1 is SQVTM, CDR2 ANQGSEA. J lost 5 bases, V lost 4 bases, and 9 bases had no gene match. The CDR3 loop reads CSVVGLAGGATGELFF. The CDR3 nucleotides are TGCAGCGTTGTAGGGCTAGCGGGAGGAGCTACCGGGGAGCTGTTTTTT.

The J gene is TRBJ1-5, the V gene TRBV20-1; possibly TRBD1 for D (5 bases). The length of the CDR3 is 15 residues. The V gene's germline CDR1 is DFQATT and CDR2 SNEGSKA (reference sequence). V was cut by 2 bases and J by 3 bases, with 14 bases left in between. CDR3 region: CSARFPGANNQPQHF. The CDR3 nucleotides are TGCAGTGCTAGATTCCCCGGGGCAAACAATCAGCCCCAGCATTTT.

At least ten counts were recorded for this clonotype. This chain uses TRBV19 with TRBJ2-5; D is ambiguous. The V gene lost 7 bases and the J gene lost 5 bases, with 17 bases spanning the gap. This CDR3 is 14 amino acids long. From germline, CDR1 is LNHDA and CDR2 SQIVND (reference sequence). CDR3 residues: CASTLVAPRETQYF. For the CDR3, the DNA is TGTGCCAGTACCTTAGTGGCACCCCGGGAGACCCAGTACTTC. The complete variable domain, with remaining parts taken from reference TRBV19 and TRBJ2-5, reads DGGITQSPKYLFRKEGQNVTLSCEQNLNHDAMYWYRQDPGQGLRLIYYSQIVNDFQKGDIAEGYSVSREKKESFPLTVTSAQKNPTAFYLCASTLVAPRETQYFGPGTRLLVL.

The chain has TRBV5-1 and TRBJ2-7, with 12 bases lining up with TRBD2. The junction had 9 bases not matched to a gene; V was cut back by 0 bases and J by 2 bases. Germline CDR1 is SGHRS and CDR2 is YFSETQ. The length of the CDR3 is 18 residues. The CDR3, as DNA: TGCGCCAGCAGCTTGGGCCTAGCGGGAGGGCCCTCCACCTACGAGCAGTACTTC. This gives the protein CASSLGLAGGPSTYEQYF.

The chain recombines TRBV7-2 with TRBJ2-1, with 14 bases that match TRBD2. Germline CDR1 is SGHTA and CDR2 is FQGNSA. The junction had 6 bases not matched to a gene; V was cut back by 2 bases and J by 0 bases. This CDR3 is built from 19 residues. The CDR3 region is CASSLWWGLAGVSYNEQFF. The DNA for the CDR3 is TGTGCCAGCAGCTTATGGTGGGGACTAGCGGGAGTCTCCTACAATGAGCAGTTCTTC.

The rearrangement uses TRBV10-3 and TRBJ2-7, with D unclear. This CDR3 is built from 13 residues. CDR1 and CDR2 (germline): ENHRY, SYGVKD. V lost 2 bases and J 5 bases, leaving 10 bases between the germline ends. The CDR3 nucleotides read TGTGCCATCAGTGAGCCCCCCCGGGACGAGCAGTACTTC. It encodes CAISEPPRDEQYF.

The chain couples TRBV9 to TRBJ2-7; D might be TRBD1 (6 bases). The CDR3 runs 15 residues. Germline CDR1 is SGDLS and CDR2 is YYNGEE. V gave up 0 bases and J gave up 4 bases, with 14 bases separating them. CDR3 coding DNA: TGTGCCAGCAGCGTAGATCCAGGGGCTGGGTACGAGCAGTACTTC. It is translated as CASSVDPGAGYEQYF.

This clonotype showed up many times. The chain is built from TRBV29-1 and TRBJ1-2, with D tentatively TRBD1 (6 bases). This CDR3 comprises 12 residues. The V end lost 0 bases, the J end lost 8 bases, and 10 bases lay between the germline ends. Looked up from germline, CDR1 is SQVTM and CDR2 is ANQGSEA. In DNA form, the CDR3 reads TGCAGCGTTGAAGATCGGACAGTAGGCTACACCTTC. Its protein is CSVEDRTVGYTF. Full variable domain (rest looked up from reference TRBV29-1 and TRBJ1-2): SAVISQKPSRDICQRGTSLTIQCQVDSQVTMMFWYRQQPGQSLTLIATANQGSEATYESGFVIDKFPISRPNLTFSTLTVSNMSPEDSSIYLCSVEDRTVGYTFGSGTRLTVV.

This clonotype was observed a handful of times. The chain has TRBV20-1 and TRBJ2-5; D possibly corresponds to TRBD2 (6 bases). CDR3 length: 9 amino acids. Germline V gene data show CDR1 as DFQATT and CDR2 as SNEGSKA (reference sequence). Trimming stripped 2 bases from V and 13 bases from J, with 8 bases between. For the CDR3, the DNA is TGCAGTGCTAGACAGGGAGGGTACTTC. This encodes CSARQGGYF.

This clonotype showed up many times. The rearrangement joins TRBV4-1 to TRBJ2-5; TRBD1 aligns across 7 bases. This CDR3 has 14 residues. Germline CDR1 reads MGHRA; CDR2 reads YSYEKL. Trimming removed 6 bases from V and 2 bases from J; junction bases left unmatched: 6. The CDR3 region has the DNA TGCGCCAGCAGACAGGGGAGTGGACAAGAGACCCAGTACTTC. Translation gives CASRQGSGQETQYF.

The rearrangement joins TRBV7-9 to TRBJ2-5, with 9 positions matching TRBD1. Germline values: CDR1 SEHNR, CDR2 FQNEAQ (reference sequence). This CDR3 spans 14 amino acids. V was pared by 5 bases and J by 2 bases, with 3 bases of the junction left unmatched. The CDR3 is CASSDRGGQETQYF. DNA of the CDR3: TGTGCCAGCAGCGACAGGGGGGGGCAAGAGACCCAGTACTTC.

This clonotype came up many times. The genes are TRBV6-6 and TRBJ1-1; 9 positions agree with TRBD1. This CDR3 is built from 17 residues. Germline-derived CDR1 and CDR2 are MNHNY and SVGAGI (reference sequence). Losses at the gene ends were 2 bases for V and 1 base for J; bases not matched to a gene: 8. CDR3 bases: TGTGCCAGCAGTTACGCTTTTCCGGGACAGGGGAACACTGAAGCTTTCTTT. It is translated as CASSYAFPGQGNTEAFF.

The V and J genes are TRBV28 and TRBJ2-7, with D hard to call. CDR3 length equals 15 residues. Germline CDR1 reads MDHEN; CDR2 reads SYDVKM. V lost 7 bases, J lost 2 bases, and 18 bases lay in between. This CDR3 reads CASTDRLNQTYEQYF. In nucleotides, the CDR3 is TGTGCCAGCACCGACCGACTTAATCAGACCTACGAGCAGTACTTC.

The chain joins TRBV11-2 to TRBJ1-5; 9 nucleotides match TRBD1. Trimming at V came to 5 bases and at J to 15 bases, leaving 11 bases not matched to a gene. The CDR3 extends over 13 amino acids. Germline V gene lookup returns CDR1 SGHAT and CDR2 FQNNGV. The CDR3 DNA sequence: TGTGCCAGCAGCACAGCCCGGGACAGGGAACTGCATTTT. This sequence encodes CASSTARDRELHF. Filled out from reference TRBV11-2 and TRBJ1-5, the complete variable domain reads EAGVAQSPRYKIIEKRQSVAFWCNPISGHATLYWYQQILGQGPKLLIQFQNNGVVDDSQLPKDRFSAERLKGVDSTLKIQPAKLEDSAVYLCASSTARDRELHFGDGTRLSIL.

The rearrangement links TRBV15 to TRBJ1-6, with D hard to call. V lost 1 base and J 7 bases, leaving 5 bases between the germline ends. This CDR3 has 13 amino acids. Looked up from germline, CDR1 is LNHNV and CDR2 is YYDKDF (reference sequence). The CDR3 region has the DNA TGTGCCACCAGCAGAGTGACGAATTCACCCCTCCACTTT. Translating gives CATSRVTNSPLHF.

This clonotype was seen ten or more times. A much larger clone lies a single base off, so this may be a read error. The CDR3 reads CASRPGQSYEQYF. DNA of the CDR3: TGTGCCAGCAGGCCGGGACAGTCCTACGAGCAGTACTTC. The chain is built from TRBV6-5 and TRBJ2-7; 7 nucleotides align to TRBD1. With 6 bases clipped from V and 1 base from J, the junction kept 3 bases outside the gene matches. This CDR3 has 13 residues. Germline CDR1 and CDR2: MNHEY and SVGAGI.

Many counts were recorded for this clonotype. The chain is built from TRBV20-1 and TRBJ1-5, with a possible D match to TRBD1 (5 bases). V shed 6 bases and J shed 0 bases, with 21 bases lying between them. From germline, CDR1 is DFQATT and CDR2 SNEGSKA (reference sequence). The CDR3 is 17 residues long. The DNA for the CDR3 is TGCAGTGCAGAAACCGGGACGCGGAGTTATAGCAATCAGCCCCAGCATTTT. It encodes CSAETGTRSYSNQPQHF.

This clonotype appeared a few times. This chain joins TRBV7-8 and TRBJ1-4; 8 bases match TRBD1. CDR1 is SGHVS, CDR2 FQNEAQ, per germline. After removal of 4 bases from V and 7 bases from J, the junction contained 5 bases not matched to a gene. This CDR3 contains 14 residues. The DNA for the CDR3 is TGTGCCAGCAGCTCGGGACAGGAGGGTGAAAAACTGTTTTTT. It is translated as CASSSGQEGEKLFF.

Only a few counts were recorded for this clonotype. The chain links TRBV29-1 to TRBJ1-1; D is uncertain. V was pared by 6 bases and J by 1 base, with 6 bases between. The V gene's germline CDR1 is SQVTM and CDR2 ANQGSEA. The CDR3 length is 11 residues. In nucleotides, the CDR3 is TGCAGCGTCAGTGGGAACACTGAAGCTTTCTTT. Protein sequence: CSVSGNTEAFF.

The V call is TRBV10-2, the J call TRBJ1-2; perhaps TRBD1 as D (5 bases). Germline V gene sequence: CDR1 WSHSY, CDR2 SAAADI. V was cut by 3 bases and J by 7 bases, with 30 bases left in between. The length of the CDR3 is 19 residues. CDR3 DNA sequence: TGCGCCAGCAGTGACTCGAGGGCAGGGACCCACCTGTTGCCTGGTGGCTACACCTTC. It encodes CASSDSRAGTHLLPGGYTF.

This chain joins TRBV7-2 and TRBJ2-7; D is tentatively TRBD1 or TRBD2 (5 bases each). V gave up 5 bases and J gave up 0 bases, with 11 bases separating them. Germline lookup yields CDR1 SGHTA and CDR2 FQGNSA. CDR3 length equals 14 residues. The CDR3 reads CASSQADTSYEQYF. As DNA, the CDR3 is TGTGCCAGCAGCCAAGCGGACACCTCCTACGAGCAGTACTTC.

This clonotype was counted a single time. This may come from a read error, since a much larger clone is one base off. This sequence joins TRBV7-9 and TRBJ1-1, with D unresolved. CDR3 length: 16 residues. Germline CDR1 SEHNR, CDR2 FQNEAQ (reference sequence). The CDR3 reads CSSSLMVGAVGTEAFF. The CDR3 bases are TGTTCCAGCAGCTTAATGGTGGGCGCTGTGGGCACTGAAGCTTTCTTT. The complete variable domain, with remaining parts taken from reference TRBV7-9 and TRBJ1-1, reads DTGVSQNPRHKITKRGQNVTFRCDPISEHNRLYWYRQTLGQGPEFLTYFQNEAQLEKSRLLSDRFSAERPKGSFSTLEIQRTEQGDSAMYLCSSSLMVGAVGTEAFFGQGTRLTVV.

The CDR3 reads CASSSQGLLYNEQYF. As DNA, the CDR3 is TGTGCCAGCAGCTCTCAGGGGCTCCTCTACAATGAGCAGTACTTC. This rearrangement joins TRBV7-9 to TRBJ2-7; D is perhaps TRBD1 (6 bases). The length of the CDR3 is 15 residues. V lost 4 bases and J lost 7, with 20 bases in between. CDR1 and CDR2 (germline): SEHNR, FQNEAQ (reference sequence).

This clonotype came up many times. This chain links TRBV10-3 with TRBJ1-5; D remains ambiguous. Germline V gene data show CDR1 as ENHRY and CDR2 as SYGVKD. Trimming stripped 2 bases from V and 2 bases from J, with 10 bases between. The CDR3 contains 15 residues. CDR3 bases: TGTGCCATCAGTGAGGCAGGATTTGGCAATCAGCCCCAGCATTTT. Encoded protein: CAISEAGFGNQPQHF.

The V call is TRBV20-1, the J call TRBJ1-4; D uncertain. Germline CDR1 is DFQATT and CDR2 is SNEGSKA (reference sequence). CDR3 size: 16 residues. The V end was cut by 5 bases, the J end by 5 bases, with 21 bases between. CDR3 sequence (DNA): TGCAGTGCTTATCCAAGCGGGAGGGTGAACAATGAAAAACTGTTTTTT. It encodes CSAYPSGRVNNEKLFF.